This T cell receptor beta chain was retrieved from a study of cytomegalovirus exposure and HLA in healthy donors. The PCR employed 60 Vbeta primers together with 13 Jbeta primers. The data were produced by immunoSEQ multiplex PCR, yet TCRdb's version contains in-frame clones alone and is incomplete. The sample consists of around 200,000 clones, 65% to 85% of them appearing once. Between the trimmed V and J ends, which lost 1 base and 1 base, there was a span of 10 bases. In germline, CDR1 is SGHAT, CDR2 FQNNGV. This CDR3 has 15 amino acids. The V and J genes are TRBV11-2 and TRBJ1-2; the D is unclear. The clonotype originates from a man aged 50-59 years in good health and CMV-seronegative. The sequenced sample consisted of PBMCs. In DNA, the CDR3 is TGTGCCAGCAGCTTAGTAGCTGCGATTAACTATGGCTACACCTTC. Its protein product is CASSLVAAINYGYTF.